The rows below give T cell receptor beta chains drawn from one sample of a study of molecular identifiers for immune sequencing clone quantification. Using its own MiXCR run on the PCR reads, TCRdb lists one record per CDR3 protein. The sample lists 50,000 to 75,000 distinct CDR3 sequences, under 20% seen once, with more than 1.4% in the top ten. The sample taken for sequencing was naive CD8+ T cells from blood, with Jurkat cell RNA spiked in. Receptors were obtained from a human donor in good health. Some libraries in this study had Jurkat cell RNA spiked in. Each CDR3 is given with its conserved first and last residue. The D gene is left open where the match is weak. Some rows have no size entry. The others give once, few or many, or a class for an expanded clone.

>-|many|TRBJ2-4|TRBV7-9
TGTGCCAGCAGCTCAGCCGGAAGTTTAGGGGAGTACTTC
CASSSAGSLGEYF
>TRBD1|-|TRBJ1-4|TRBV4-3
TGCGCCAGCAGCCCAGATAGGTACAGGGGAAGTGAAAAACTGTTTTTT
CASSPDRYRGSEKLFF
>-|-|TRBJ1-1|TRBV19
TGTGCCAGTAGTATGATGCAGGTCGTGAACACTGAAGCTTTCTTT
CASSMMQVVNTEAFF
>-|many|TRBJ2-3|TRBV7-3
TGTGCCAGCAGCTTAACTGGGCCCACAGATACGCAGTATTTT
CASSLTGPTDTQYF
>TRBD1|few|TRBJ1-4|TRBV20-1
TGCAGTGCAACCGGGACAGTCCCAACTAATGAAAAACTGTTTTTT
CSATGTVPTNEKLFF
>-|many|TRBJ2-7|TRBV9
TGTGCCAGCAGCGGGAACAACCTCGAGCAGTACTTC
CASSGNNLEQYF
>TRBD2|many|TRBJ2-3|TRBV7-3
TGTGCCAGCAGCATCGTAGCGGGGAGCACAGATACGCAGTATTTT
CASSIVAGSTDTQYF
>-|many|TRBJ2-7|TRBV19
TGTGCCAGTAGTTGGGCAGGGAGTCCCTACGAGCAGTACTTC
CASSWAGSPYEQYF
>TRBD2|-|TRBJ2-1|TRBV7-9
TGTGCCACCGAGCGGGAGGTAGTTACGAATGAGCAGTTCTTC
CATEREVVTNEQFF
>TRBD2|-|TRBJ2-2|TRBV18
TGTGCCAGCTCTACGCTAGCGGGAGGGCCCGCCGGGGAGCTGTTTTTT
CASSTLAGGPAGELFF
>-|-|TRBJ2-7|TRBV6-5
TGTGCCGGCAGTTACCCCAGCCACGAGCAGTACTTC
CAGSYPSHEQYF
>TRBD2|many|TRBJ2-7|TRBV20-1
TGCAGTGCGCGGCCACTAGCGGGAGTGGACGAGCAGTACTTC
CSARPLAGVDEQYF
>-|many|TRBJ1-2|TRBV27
TGTGCCAGCAGTTTACAGGGAAACTATGGCTACACCTTC
CASSLQGNYGYTF
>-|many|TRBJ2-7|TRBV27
TGTGCCAGCAGTTCCTCCGGGCCCAACATCTACGAGCAGTACTTC
CASSSSGPNIYEQYF
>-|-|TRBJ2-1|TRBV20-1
TGCAGTGCTGAGACTAGTTTGGAGCAGTTCTTC
CSAETSLEQFF
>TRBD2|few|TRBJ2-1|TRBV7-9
TGTGCCAGCGGGGGCCTAGCGGGAGGGCCGGGGAGTTGGAATGAGCAGTTCTTC
CASGGLAGGPGSWNEQFF
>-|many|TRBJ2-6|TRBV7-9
TGTGCCAGCAGCTTTCGGGACACCCCCTTGGCTGGGGCCAACGTCCTGACTTTC
CASSFRDTPLAGANVLTF
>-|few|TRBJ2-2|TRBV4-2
TGTGCCAGCAGCCAAGATCGGCCGGCGGAAGGGGACGGGGAGCTGTTTTTT
CASSQDRPAEGDGELFF
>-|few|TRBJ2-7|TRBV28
TGTGCCAGCAGTTTACACGGCGCCTACGAGCAGTACTTC
CASSLHGAYEQYF
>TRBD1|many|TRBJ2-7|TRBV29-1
TGCAGCGTTGTGGATGGGACAGCTGGTCCCGAGCAGTACTTC
CSVVDGTAGPEQYF
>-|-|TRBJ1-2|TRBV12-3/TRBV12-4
TGTGCCAGCACTTATCCGGGGAACTATGGCTACACCTTC
CASTYPGNYGYTF
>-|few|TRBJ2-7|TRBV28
TGTGCCAGCAGCTCTCTTCTGGATACGACGGAGTCCTACGAGCAGTACTTC
CASSSLLDTTESYEQYF
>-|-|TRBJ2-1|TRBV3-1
TGTGCCAGCAGCCAAGATACCCAAACCCCTTACAATGAGCAGTTCTTC
CASSQDTQTPYNEQFF
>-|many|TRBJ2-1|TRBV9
TGTGCCAGCAGCGTATGGTTGGACTACTCCAATGAGCAGTTCTTC
CASSVWLDYSNEQFF
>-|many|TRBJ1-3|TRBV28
TGTGCCAGCAGTATCACCGTCGACACGGACTCTGGAAACACCATATATTTT
CASSITVDTDSGNTIYF
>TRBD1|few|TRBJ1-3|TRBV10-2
TGCGCCAGCTACGCCGGGACAGGGAGAACTGGAAACACCATATATTTT
CASYAGTGRTGNTIYF
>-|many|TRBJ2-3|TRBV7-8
TGTGCCAGCAGCTCGGACTACGATACGCAGTATTTT
CASSSDYDTQYF
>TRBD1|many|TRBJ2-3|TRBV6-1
TGTGCCAGCAGTGAACGAGCCGGGACAGGGGCATTTCTAGCGGACATCGGCACAGATACGCAGTATTTT
CASSERAGTGAFLADIGTDTQYF
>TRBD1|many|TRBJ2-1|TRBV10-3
TGTGCCATCAGAGACAGGGAGACCTACAATGAGCAGTTCTTC
CAIRDRETYNEQFF
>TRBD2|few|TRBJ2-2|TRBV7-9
TGTGCCAGCAGCTTATTGCCTAGCGGGGACACCGGGGAGCTGTTTTTT
CASSLLPSGDTGELFF
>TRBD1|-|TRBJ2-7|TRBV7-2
TGTGCCGGCAGCTTAGGTGGGACAGGGTACTACGAGCAGTACTTC
CAGSLGGTGYYEQYF
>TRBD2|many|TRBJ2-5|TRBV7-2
TGTGCCAGCAGCGACAGCGGGAGGGCCGGGGAGACCCAGTACTTC
CASSDSGRAGETQYF
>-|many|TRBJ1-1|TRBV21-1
TGTGCCAGCAGCAATTTTAGGGGGAACACTGAAGCTTTCTTT
CASSNFRGNTEAFF
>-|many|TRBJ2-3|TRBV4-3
TGCGCCAGCAGCCAAACACCGTTAGGCACAGATACGCAGTATTTT
CASSQTPLGTDTQYF
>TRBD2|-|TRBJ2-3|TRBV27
TGTGCCAGCAGTTTATTGGATAGCGGGGGTGGGTCAGATGCGCAGTATTTT
CASSLLDSGGGSDAQYF
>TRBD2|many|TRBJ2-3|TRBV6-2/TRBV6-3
TGTGCCAGCAGTTACTCTTTTAGTAGCGGGAGTCGTGGCGATACGCAGTATTTT
CASSYSFSSGSRGDTQYF
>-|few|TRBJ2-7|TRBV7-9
TGTGCCAGCAGCAACCGGGACGGATACGAGCAGTACTTC
CASSNRDGYEQYF
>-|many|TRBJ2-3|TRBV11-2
TGTGCCAGCAGTAAGGGTGATACGCAGTATTTT
CASSKGDTQYF
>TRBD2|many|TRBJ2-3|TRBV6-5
TGTGCCAGCAGTTATGGACTAGCGGGAGGGGCAGATACGCAGTATTTT
CASSYGLAGGADTQYF
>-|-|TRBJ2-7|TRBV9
TGTGCCAGCAGCGTTGGGGGGCCAACCTACGAGCAGTACTTC
CASSVGGPTYEQYF
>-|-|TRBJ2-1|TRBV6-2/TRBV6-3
TGTGCCAGCAGACAGGGGGGGAGCTCCTACAATGAGCAGTTCTTC
CASRQGGSSYNEQFF
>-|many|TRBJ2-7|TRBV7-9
TGTGCCAGCAGCCCCCCCCCCGGGGAGCAGTACTTC
CASSPPPGEQYF
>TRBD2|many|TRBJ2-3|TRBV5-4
TGTGCCAGCAGCTTTGGACCTAGCGGGAGGGCAGATACGCAGTATTTT
CASSFGPSGRADTQYF
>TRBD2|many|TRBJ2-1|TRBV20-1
TGCAGTGCTAGAAAAAAAGCGGGAGGGTACTACAATGAGCAGTTCTTC
CSARKKAGGYYNEQFF
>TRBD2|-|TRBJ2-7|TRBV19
TGTGCCAGTAGTATGGGAGGACTAGCGGGATCCTACGAGCAGTACTTC
CASSMGGLAGSYEQYF
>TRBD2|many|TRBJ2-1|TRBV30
TGTGCCTGGAGTGATACTAGCGGGATAGTCGCTGAGCAGTTCTTC
CAWSDTSGIVAEQFF
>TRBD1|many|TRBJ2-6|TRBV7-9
TGTGCCAGCAGCCCCCTAACAGGGGTCCCTGAGGCTGGGGCCAACGTCCTGACTTTC
CASSPLTGVPEAGANVLTF
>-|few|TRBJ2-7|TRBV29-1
TGCAGCGTTGTTGCGGACGGCTACGAGCAGTACTTC
CSVVADGYEQYF
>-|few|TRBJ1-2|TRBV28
TGTGCCAGCAGTTCGCGGCAGGGGTGGTATGGCTACACCTTC
CASSSRQGWYGYTF
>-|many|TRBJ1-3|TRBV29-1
TGCAGCGTTGTGGAGGACAACTCTGGAAACACCATATATTTT
CSVVEDNSGNTIYF
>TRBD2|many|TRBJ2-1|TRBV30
TGTGCCTGGAGCCTCGGACTAGCGGGAGGCAATGAGCAGTTCTTC
CAWSLGLAGGNEQFF
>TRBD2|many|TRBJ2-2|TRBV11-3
TGTGCCAGCAGCTTAGTGGCCAGCGGGAGGGCGAGGACCGGGGAGCTGTTTTTT
CASSLVASGRARTGELFF
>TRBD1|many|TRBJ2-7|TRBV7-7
TGTGCCAGCAGCCCGGGACAGGCTTCCTACGAGCAGTACTTC
CASSPGQASYEQYF